This T cell receptor beta chain was obtained from a study of T-cell memory formation after mild COVID-19. Study results and caveats: Pre-infection memory showed some responding clones, and this suggested that cross-reactive memory joined.

Turning to this clonotype: The antigen is undetermined.

Each CDR3 protein is one row after TCRdb ran MiXCR on the 5' RACE reads. The sample contains about 540,000 distinct CDR3 sequences, roughly 20% of which appear only once. The germline V gene encodes CDR1 DFQATT and CDR2 SNEGSKA (reference sequence). V lost 6 bases to trimming and J lost 5 bases, with 20 bases between them. The CDR3 covers 14 residues. The V and J genes are TRBV20-1 and TRBJ2-7; weak D call: TRBD1 (5 bases). Sample: PBMCs or a T cell subset sorted from them (not recorded which). The TCR sequence derives from an adult woman who had mild COVID-19 (a few samples of this study predate the infection). Cell type and time point are not known. As DNA, the CDR3 is TGCAGTGCCACGGACACACTGACACTTAACGAGCAGTACTTC. Its translation is CSATDTLTLNEQYF.